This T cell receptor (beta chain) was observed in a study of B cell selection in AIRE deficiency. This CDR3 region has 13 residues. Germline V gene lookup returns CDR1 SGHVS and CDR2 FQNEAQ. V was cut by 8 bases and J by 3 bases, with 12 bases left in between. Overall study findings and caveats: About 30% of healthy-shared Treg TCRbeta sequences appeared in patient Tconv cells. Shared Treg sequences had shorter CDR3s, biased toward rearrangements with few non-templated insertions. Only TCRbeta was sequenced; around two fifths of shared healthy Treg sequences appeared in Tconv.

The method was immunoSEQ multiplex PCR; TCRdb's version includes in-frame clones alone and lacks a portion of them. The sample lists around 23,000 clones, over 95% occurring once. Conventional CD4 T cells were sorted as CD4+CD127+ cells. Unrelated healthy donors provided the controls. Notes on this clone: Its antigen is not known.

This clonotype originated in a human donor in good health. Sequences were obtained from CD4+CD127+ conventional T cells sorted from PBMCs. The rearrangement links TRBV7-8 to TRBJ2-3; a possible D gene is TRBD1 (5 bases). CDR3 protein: CASRRAGTDTQYF. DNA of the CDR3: TGTGCCAGCCGTAGGGCAGGGACAGATACGCAGTATTTT.